Only a few counts were recorded for the clone carrying this T cell receptor beta chain. This entry belongs to a study of T cells after yellow fever vaccination. Study summary: With SMART-Seq v4 Ultra Low Input, the fractions containing low cell numbers were prepared.

TCRdb analysed the 5' RACE reads with MiXCR anew, one entry per CDR3 protein. The data contain 120,000 or so distinct CDR3 sequences, 6.5% to 9% of them singletons. V shed 0 bases and J shed 3 bases, with 9 bases lying between them. Germline lookup yields CDR1 SGHNT and CDR2 YYREEE (reference sequence). This CDR3 comprises 14 residues. Material: CD4+ T cells sorted from PBMCs, obtained about 41 days after the first yellow fever vaccination. V is TRBV5-4 and J is TRBJ2-5; D ambiguous. The origin of this receptor is a man in his late teens or twenties who received the YFV17D yellow fever vaccine. The chain's CDR3 is CASSLAASEETQYF. CDR3 coding DNA: TGTGCCAGCAGCTTGGCGGCTAGTGAAGAGACCCAGTACTTC.